This entry concerns a single TCR beta chain. This clone was seen a few times. Its antigen target is currently unknown. One base away there is no much larger clone; base qualities are not given. Other DNA variants within this sample encode the same CDR3. The germline V gene encodes CDR1 MDHEN and CDR2 SYDVKM. After removal of 8 bases from V and 0 bases from J, the junction retains 4 bases not matched to a gene. The CDR3 contains 13 residues, cysteine and phenylalanine counted. Only the CDR3 DNA stays, 39 bases, in frame from base 1. The High Capacity cDNA Reverse Transcription Kit was used to reverse transcribe all of the isolated RNA, meaning that expressed TCRB transcripts were what got sequenced. Deep immunoSEQ sequencing was performed on naive, central memory and regulatory T cell samples, with an average of about 3.6 million total reads per sample. After sorted cells were lysed in RLT buffer, RNA was extracted with DNase-treated RNeasy Micro or Mini kits, with the choice depending on cell number. Each cell subset was processed separately to prevent cross-contamination, with patient and healthy donor samples processed together. TCRB sequences were amplified from cDNA with the immunoSEQ multiplex PCR, producing 87-bp fragments spanning the CDR3 region. Amplicons were sequenced on the Illumina HiSeq platform. The paper's data handling went like this. PCR bias was computationally corrected using synthetic template baselines, reads within Hamming distance 2 were collapsed, and singletons that could not be merged were discarded. Reads were aligned against IMGT to assign V, D and J genes, CDR3 length and insertions or deletions at six rearrangement sites. Within each subset, clonotype counts were normalized to the number of sorted cells before true diversity and Gini coefficients were calculated with the tcR R package. The overlap coefficient, calculated on TCRB nucleotide sequences, was used to measure repertoire sharing. As a proxy for the pre-selection repertoire, out-of-frame TCRB sequences from naive cells were analyzed. The table was pulled from immuneACCESS by TCRdb, which kept in-frame rearrangements only. Such tables lose some clones; where checked, under half of the loss comes from unresolved V genes, and the rest has no known cause. That table gives V, J and clone size, and the DNA gave D and trimming. This sample comprises approximately 250,000 clones, roughly 17% of them detected only once. The ten largest make up about 0.085% of the sample.

These data belong to a study of beta chain features in type 1 diabetes (dated by TCRdb to between 2017 and 2018). About the study as a whole: No differences in mean age, gender distribution, total cell number or subset yield were found between patients and healthy donors. Naive and central memory subsets were obtained from all 30 or so donors, but regulatory and stem cell-like memory subsets were isolated from only 8 patients and roughly 8 healthy donors. In the study, recently diagnosed type 1 diabetes patients and matched healthy donors were compared on the TCRB repertoires of their sorted circulating CD4+ T cell subsets. Across all samples, almost 110 million sorted cells were examined, and cell number per subset correlated strongly with RNA yield.

Each donor gave one peripheral blood draw, averaging approximately 120 mL, which was collected into heparinised tubes. Naive, central memory, regulatory and stem cell-like memory CD4+ T cells were sorted on a BD FACSAria II using a panel including CD45RO, CCR7, CD25, CD127, CD95 and CD27. Purity was above 95% for every sorted population. PBMCs were separated immediately by Lymphoprep density gradient centrifugation and were stained directly, without being cultured. So that batch effects would be minimized, each experiment stained and sorted samples in pairs, pairing one healthy donor with one patient. On the study overall, not on this receptor specifically: Shorter templates might be favored by PCR, yet because patient and control samples were amplified and corrected together, any such skew would affect both groups equally. Because small numbers of individuals were included in the HLA sub-analyses, any influence of HLA type on TCRB rearrangement was left unresolved. A moderate but significant shortening of TCRB CDR3 length was observed in type 1 diabetes patients in all four CD4+ subsets. At VDJ recombination sites, type 1 diabetes patients had fewer insertions and more deleted nucleotides, which implies abnormalities in thymic rearrangement. The naive, central memory and regulatory TCRB repertoires appeared to resemble one another more closely among patients than among healthy donors. Because cDNA rather than genomic DNA was sequenced, highly expressing activated cells could have been over-represented, although no difference in activation and CD3 levels was found between groups.

This chain joins TRBV28 to TRBJ2-7; TRBD1 lines up with 7 middle nucleotides. Material for sequencing was naive CD4+ T cells from blood. In light of the paper, this sample's cell subset or site label describes: true naive CD4+ T cells. The clonotype comes from a man aged 30 to 39 with type 1 diabetes. The CDR3 protein: CASGPGGSYEQYF. In nucleotide form, the sequence is TGTGCCAGCGGTCCAGGGGGCTCCTACGAGCAGTACTTC.